This T cell receptor beta chain was found in a study of post-analysis software for immune sequencing data. Turning to the study itself: The cohort encompassed relapsing-remitting, secondary progressive and progressive-relapsing multiple sclerosis disease courses. Study observations and caveats: In multiple sclerosis, normalized Chao1 diversity was significantly below that of controls. Samples from one preparation batch, clustered by F measure, grouped strongly together. TRBV segments more frequent in patients than in controls numbered several and included TRBV5-6, TRBV5-1 and TRBV20-1.

Unique molecular identifiers were built into the TCR beta cDNA libraries. cDNA molecules numbering about half a million came from roughly 1 to 10 million T cells. TCRdb redid the calling of the PCR reads with MiXCR, one entry per CDR3 protein. The table records 750,000 to 950,000 distinct CDR3 sequences, 35% to 55% of them present only once. The CDR3 sequence is 15 residues long. V was cut by 4 bases and J by 0 bases, with 8 bases left in between. Germline CDR1 SGHKS, CDR2 YYEKEE (reference sequence). This clonotype was recorded only once. Its antigen is currently unknown. This sequence was found in a girl aged 5-17 years with multiple sclerosis. Sequenced: blood. The V gene is TRBV5-5, the J gene TRBJ2-6; no clear D gene. CDR3 in DNA: TGTGCCAGCAGCCGGCACCACTCTGGGGCCAACGTCCTGACTTTC. Translating gives CASSRHHSGANVLTF. Drawing the rest from reference TRBV5-5 and TRBJ2-6, the complete variable domain is DAGVTQSPTHLIKTRGQQVTLRCSPISGHKSVSWYQQVLGQGPQFIFQYYEKEERGRGNFPDRFSARQFPNYSSELNVNALLLGDSALYLCASSRHHSGANVLTFGAGSRLTVL.